This T cell receptor beta chain was retrieved from a study of blood T cell repertoires in COVID-19. Study summary: Acute and convalescent COVID-19 specimens originated in the United States, Italy and Spain. Sources were T cells, B-cell-depleted T cells, or PBMCs; the material itself was cDNA or gDNA.

The CDR3 is 16 residues long. Trimming took 2 bases from V and 2 from J; bases not matched to a gene: 7. In the original processing: It was from reference gene primer amplification that nucleated cell counts were estimated. Using immunoSEQ multiplex PCR, the repertoire was profiled, and TCRdb retains in-frame clones only, with some absent. V, J and clone size are those of that table, while D and trimming were read from the DNA. The table has more than 85,000 clones, roughly 92% seen once; the top ten hold more than 0.85%. The chain combines TRBV23-1 with TRBJ1-2; TRBD1 matches at 8 bases. TRBV23-1 is reported as an ORF; its role is uncertain. The sample was peripheral blood. The receptor's source is a man between 60 and 75 years old with acute or convalescent COVID-19. CDR3: CASSQQGQVHNYGYTF. The CDR3 DNA sequence: TGCGCCAGCAGTCAACAGGGACAGGTCCACAACTATGGCTACACCTTC.